This record concerns one T cell receptor beta chain sequence. Its antigen has not been determined. No per-base quality is available; no much larger clone lies one base away. Its CDR3 holds 16 amino acids, cysteine through phenylalanine. Here the CDR3 DNA is all that survives: 48 bases in frame from base 1. V and J lose 5 bases and 6 bases, and a span of 22 bases separates them. CDR1 MDHEN and CDR2 SYDVKM are derived from the germline V gene. Library creation used the immunoSEQ multiplex PCR assay. Following the manufacturer's protocol, the hsTCRB Kit was used to amplify rearranged TCR beta chain sequences. An Illumina MiSeq was used to sequence the TCRB libraries. The paper's data handling went like this. The kit vendor's proprietary platform handled demultiplexing, trimming and gene mapping. Drawn from immuneACCESS, this table holds only the in-frame rearrangements with V and J called that TCRdb kept. Clones are partly lost; checked studies trace under half to an unresolved V gene and leave the rest unexplained. The D gene and trimming were derived from the DNA, and the V and J assignments and clone size from that table. Present in this sample are about 45,000 clones, around 94% of which were seen just once. The top ten clones comprise around 2% of the sample.

Sample time point, as interpreted from the label and publication: week 35, safety follow-up. Each vaccine dose was 300 ug of a 20-mer mutant IDH1 peptide in Montanide, given subcutaneously with topical imiquimod. Across visits V03 through V10, patients got a total of eight vaccinations, given in weeks 1, 3, 5, 7, 11, 15, 19 and 23. The donors had newly diagnosed IDH1-mutant astrocytomas of WHO grade 3 or 4 that showed loss of nuclear ATRX. The samples were drawn from NOA16, a multicentre, single-arm, open-label phase I trial in Germany that tested a mutant IDH1 peptide vaccine in humans for the first time. Genomic DNA for TCRB sequencing was extracted from EDTA blood using the DNeasy Blood and Tissue Kit. The data are from a study of a mutant IDH1 vaccine in newly diagnosed glioma (dated by TCRdb to the early 2020s). Notes on the research overall: In the chemotherapy-containing groups, vaccination started alongside temozolomide cycles, whereas in patients who had radiotherapy alone it started 4-6 weeks after radiotherapy. Of the approximately 30 treated patients, approximately 62% were male and approximately 38% were female, and the mean age was 40.4 years. Prior to enrollment, standard therapy consisting of radiotherapy alone, temozolomide alone, or radiochemotherapy with temozolomide had been administered to patients, with the combination being received by most patients. Visit V12 was the week-35 safety follow-up and visit V13 was the week-47 end of study. Peripheral blood was collected at six visits: V03 (baseline), V05, V07, V10, V12 and V13. Longitudinal TCRB deep sequencing was performed for approximately 24 treated patients wherever samples were available for exploratory analyses.

Broad study findings and their caveats: Changes in the top peripheral T cell clonotypes picked up by TCRB sequencing did not appear to be linked to pseudoprogression. PBMC samples for TCRB deep sequencing were selected based on availability. The authors stated that sample limitations prevented analyses of patient blood samples from being reproduced. Across multiple MHC alleles, vaccine-induced immune responses were seen in around 93% of patients.

The receptor's source is a man between 50 and 59 years old with glioma. The sequenced sample was PBMCs, obtained from a glioma patient whose treatment included an IDH1 peptide vaccine. This chain is built from TRBV28 and TRBJ1-2, with the D gene uncertain. The DNA sequence follows: TGTGCCAGCAGTCCCCGGGGAGGGTTTTGGGCGCATGGCTACACCTTC. This gives the protein CASSPRGGFWAHGYTF.